These T cell receptor beta chains were read from a single sample in a study of blood T cell repertoires in COVID-19. Here immunoSEQ multiplex PCR was the method, and the copy in TCRdb shows in-frame clones only, minus some. The sample lists around 270,000 clones, roughly 84% seen once, with about 1.5% in the top ten. The sample was peripheral blood. These receptors were collected from a woman between 40 and 50 years old who had recovered from COVID-19. Each CDR3 is given with its conserved first and last residue.

TRBV19 16 CASSPARDRVNQPQHF
TRBV5-1 13 CASSYRVATEAFF
TRBV6-5 14 CASSYARGGYEQYF
TRBV28 15 CASSLWGSQNTEAFF
TRBV5-5 14 CASSLETGSGELFF
TRBV5-6 18 CASSLGQTGELSNQPQHF
TRBV5-1 15 CASSTPRFGTDTQYF
TRBV11-3 13 CASSEDTYTEAFF
TRBV6-5 15 CASSSQGVMNTEAFF
TRBV27 13 CASSSARASPLHF
TRBV15 13 CATSRGQREGAFF
TRBV18 12 CASSTAGQPQHF
TRBV27 14 CASSTSGGAYEQYF
TRBV30 16 CAWSPSRSSYNSPLHF
TRBV18 16 CASSPPRGTGTGELFF
TRBV6-7 15 CASSYSVTGAYEQYF
TRBV18 14 CASSPPGTGNEQFF
TRBV5-1 16 CASSKRQGVGTDTQYF
TRBV12-3/TRBV12-4 12 CATAQNQETQYF
TRBV12-3/TRBV12-4 12 CASSFTSREQFF
TRBV7-2 13 CASSLLRVGGYTF
TRBV5-5 15 CASSPPASGGETQYF
TRBV12-3/TRBV12-4 13 CASSLGATDTQYF
TRBV19 14 CASSMIGDTDTQYF
TRBV7-6 17 CASSLERISGGQETQYF
TRBV27 12 CASSGVGQPQHF
TRBV5-5 14 CASSLAGGIGELFF
TRBV7-9 13 CASSLAIGTEAFF
TRBV7-2 13 CASSFGRVTEAFF
TRBV5-1 15 CASSSGLANTGELFF
TRBV3-1/TRBV3-2 15 CASSQRHSFQETQYF
TRBV28 16 CASSLGAGGTTDTQYF
TRBV11-3 16 CASSGPGQGSPTEAFF
TRBV5-1 17 CASSVFSGTSGEETQYF
TRBV6-5 13 CASSYEGVTEAFF
TRBV27 13 CATTGSSYNEQFF
TRBV2 16 CASSNLGGGAADTQYF
TRBV9 14 CASSSRQYQETQYF
TRBV5-4 15 CASRPSSAMHNEQFF
TRBV4-2 15 CASSLYTGGNSPLHF
TRBV27 15 CASSQGGRGREKLFF